These 17 T cell receptor beta chains originate from one sample sequenced in a study of CD8 T cells in Susac syndrome. Reverse transcription of roughly 0.5 to 1 ug RNA used random hexamers. TCRdb redid the calling of the immunoSEQ multiplex PCR reads with MiXCR, one entry per CDR3 protein. The table records roughly 120,000 distinct CDR3 sequences, 90% to 95% of them present only once. Sequenced sample: CD8+ T cells from PBMCs. These receptors originate from a human donor with multiple sclerosis.

The rearrangement uses TRBV24-1 and TRBJ2-2; 16 positions agree with TRBD2. CDR3 length: 18 residues. V gave up 4 bases and J gave up 5 bases; unmatched junction bases: 6. Per germline, CDR1 KGHDR and CDR2 SFDVKD. The DNA of the CDR3 is TGTGCCACCAGTGACCCCGGGACTAGCGGGAGGGGTACCGGGGAGCTGTTTTTT. The encoded protein is CATSDPGTSGRGTGELFF.

DNA of the CDR3: TGTGCCAGCAGGAGGGGGACTAATGAAAAACTGTTTTTT. Translated: CASRRGTNEKLFF. The chain combines TRBV7-9 with TRBJ1-4; possibly TRBD1 for D (6 bases). CDR3 length equals 13 residues. Looked up from germline, CDR1 is SEHNR and CDR2 is FQNEAQ (reference sequence). Deletions cut 6 bases from V and 2 bases from J, with 7 bases between.

The genes are TRBV7-8 and TRBJ2-5; 10 positions agree with TRBD1. The CDR3 is 14 residues long. Per germline, CDR1 SGHVS and CDR2 FQNEAQ. V was pared by 4 bases and J by 5 bases, with 4 bases of the junction left unmatched. CDR3 coding DNA: TGTGCCAGCAGCTCGAGGACAGGGGGGGAGACCCAGTACTTC. As protein: CASSSRTGGETQYF.

The chain joins TRBV15 to TRBJ2-1; D might be TRBD2 (7 bases). Looked up from germline, CDR1 is LNHNV and CDR2 is YYDKDF (reference sequence). Trimming removed 0 bases at V and 4 bases at J, with 22 bases between. This CDR3 has 19 residues. CDR3 loop: CATSRDGGEGGGRYNEQFF. The CDR3 coding sequence is TGTGCCACCAGCAGAGATGGGGGGGAGGGGGGCGGCCGTTACAATGAGCAGTTCTTC.

This chain links TRBV16 with TRBJ1-4; 7 bases are shared with TRBD1. This CDR3 region has 16 residues. After removal of 4 bases from V and 9 bases from J, the junction contained 14 bases not matched to a gene. Per the germline V gene, CDR1 is KGHSY and CDR2 is FQNENV. CDR3 nucleotides: TGTGCCAGCAGCCGGAAGGGGACAGTTTTAAATAAAAAACTGTTTTTT. Its translation is CASSRKGTVLNKKLFF.

The CDR3: CASSMGLGTDEQFF. DNA for the CDR3: TGCGCCAGCAGCATGGGACTAGGGACGGACGAGCAGTTCTTC. This chain links TRBV5-1 with TRBJ2-1; 8 nucleotides align to TRBD2. The CDR3 is 14 amino acids. Germline values: CDR1 SGHRS, CDR2 YFSETQ. V shed 4 bases, J shed 10 bases, and the junction held 10 bases outside the gene matches.

The sample holds one count of this clonotype. The V call is TRBV24-1, the J call TRBJ2-3, with 9 bases aligning to TRBD2. Trimming took 3 bases from V and 5 from J; bases not matched to a gene: 5. The CDR3 is 15 residues long. Germline V CDR1 and CDR2: KGHDR, SFDVKD. The CDR3: CATSDRGLAGDTQYF. The CDR3 DNA follows: TGTGCCACCAGTGATCGGGGACTAGCTGGAGATACGCAGTATTTT.

The CDR3 DNA reads as TGCGCCAGCTTCGGGGCAGACACTTCTCGCCTCCACTTT. Its protein product is CASFGADTSRLHF. The chain is built from TRBV4-1 and TRBJ1-6; possibly TRBD1 for D (5 bases). Trimming took off 8 bases at V and 15 bases at J, with 20 bases between the two ends. Germline V gene data show CDR1 as MGHRA and CDR2 as YSYEKL. The CDR3 extends over 13 amino acids.

This chain connects TRBV4-1 to TRBJ1-1; perhaps TRBD1 as D (6 bases). Trimming shortened V by 1 base and J by 2 bases, and 14 bases separated the two germline ends. This CDR3 region has 16 residues. CDR1 is MGHRA and CDR2 is YSYEKL in the germline V gene. The CDR3 protein is CASSQVGTSVNTEAFF. CDR3 nucleotide sequence: TGCGCCAGCAGCCAAGTGGGGACATCAGTAAACACTGAAGCTTTCTTT.

CDR3 coding DNA: TGTGCCAGCGCCCATCAGTCCGGGGGAAGACAAGAGACCCAGTACTTC. It codes for CASAHQSGGRQETQYF. V is TRBV3-1 and J is TRBJ2-5, with a tentative D call TRBD2 (6 bases). CDR3 size: 16 residues. Deletions cut 8 bases from V and 2 bases from J, with 21 bases between. Germline values: CDR1 LGHDT, CDR2 YNNKEL (reference sequence).

A single count supports this clonotype. This chain connects TRBV3-1 to TRBJ2-1; TRBD2 matches at 11 bases. The trim removed 1 base at V and 2 bases at J, leaving 1 base unmatched. The CDR3 spans 16 residues. The germline V gene has CDR1 LGHDT and CDR2 YNNKEL (reference sequence). CDR3 sequence reads: CASSQGLAGTYNEQFF. CDR3 DNA: TGTGCCAGCAGCCAAGGACTAGCGGGGACCTACAATGAGCAGTTCTTC.

J is TRBJ2-3 and V is TRBV12-3 or TRBV12-4; D might be TRBD2 (5 bases). V was trimmed by 5 bases and J by 6 bases, leaving 18 bases between them. The CDR3 runs to 15 residues. The CDR3 protein is CASSTPNGIPDTQYF. The DNA for the CDR3 is TGTGCCAGCAGTACGCCCAACGGGATCCCGGATACGCAGTATTTT.

The chain joins TRBV20-1 to TRBJ2-7, with D perhaps assigned TRBD1 or TRBD2 (5 bases each). V lost 6 bases and J lost 0, with 15 bases in between. From germline, CDR1 is DFQATT and CDR2 SNEGSKA (reference sequence). This CDR3 region has 14 residues. CDR3 in amino acids: CSALAQASSYEQYF. Here the CDR3 DNA reads TGCAGTGCCCTAGCACAGGCGAGCTCCTACGAGCAGTACTTC.

The chain couples TRBV6-1 to TRBJ2-3; D is unclear. Looked up from germline, CDR1 is MNHNS and CDR2 is SASEGT. Trimming cost V 1 base and J 2 bases, with 10 bases left between them. This CDR3 contains 15 residues. CDR3 DNA: TGTGCCAGCAGTGAAGTTAAGGAAATCACAGATACGCAGTATTTT. Amino acid sequence: CASSEVKEITDTQYF.

V is TRBV4-1 and J is TRBJ2-5; 10 bases are shared with TRBD2. This CDR3 contains 16 residues. Trimming at V came to 1 base and at J to 4 bases, leaving 6 bases not matched to a gene. Germline CDR1 MGHRA, CDR2 YSYEKL. The CDR3 nucleotides read TGCGCCAGCAGCCAAGCCCCAGCGGGGGGGCGAGAGACCCAGTACTTC. It specifies CASSQAPAGGRETQYF.

V and J are TRBV6-1 and TRBJ2-4; no firm D call. V was shortened by 3 bases and J by 1 base, with 7 bases between the two germline ends. Per the germline V gene, CDR1 is MNHNS and CDR2 is SASEGT. The CDR3 is 14 amino acids. CDR3 region: CASSDWLAKNIQYF. The CDR3 bases are TGTGCCAGCAGTGATTGGTTGGCCAAAAACATTCAGTACTTC.

The J gene is TRBJ1-6, the V gene TRBV5-4; D is ambiguous. The V gene's germline CDR1 is SGHNT and CDR2 YYREEE (reference sequence). The V end was cut by 1 base, the J end by 14 bases, with 10 bases between. CDR3 size: 12 residues. The CDR3 protein is CASSLPLEALHF. The CDR3 region has the DNA TGTGCCAGCAGCTTGCCTCTGGAAGCCCTCCACTTT.